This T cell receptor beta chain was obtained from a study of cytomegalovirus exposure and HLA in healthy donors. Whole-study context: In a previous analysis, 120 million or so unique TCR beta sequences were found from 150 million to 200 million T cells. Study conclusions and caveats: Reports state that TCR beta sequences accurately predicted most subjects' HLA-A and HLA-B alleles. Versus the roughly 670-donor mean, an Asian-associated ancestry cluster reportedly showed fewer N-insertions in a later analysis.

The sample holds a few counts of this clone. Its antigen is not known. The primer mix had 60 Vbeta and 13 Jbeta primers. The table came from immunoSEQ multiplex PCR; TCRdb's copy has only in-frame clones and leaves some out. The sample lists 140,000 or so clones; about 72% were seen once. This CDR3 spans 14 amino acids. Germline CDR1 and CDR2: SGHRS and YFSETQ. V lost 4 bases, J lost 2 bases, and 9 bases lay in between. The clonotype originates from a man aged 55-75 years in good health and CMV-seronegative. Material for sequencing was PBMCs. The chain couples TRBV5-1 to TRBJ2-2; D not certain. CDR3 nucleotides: TGCGCCAGCAGCCGCGACTTCAACACCGGGGAGCTGTTTTTT. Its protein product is CASSRDFNTGELFF.